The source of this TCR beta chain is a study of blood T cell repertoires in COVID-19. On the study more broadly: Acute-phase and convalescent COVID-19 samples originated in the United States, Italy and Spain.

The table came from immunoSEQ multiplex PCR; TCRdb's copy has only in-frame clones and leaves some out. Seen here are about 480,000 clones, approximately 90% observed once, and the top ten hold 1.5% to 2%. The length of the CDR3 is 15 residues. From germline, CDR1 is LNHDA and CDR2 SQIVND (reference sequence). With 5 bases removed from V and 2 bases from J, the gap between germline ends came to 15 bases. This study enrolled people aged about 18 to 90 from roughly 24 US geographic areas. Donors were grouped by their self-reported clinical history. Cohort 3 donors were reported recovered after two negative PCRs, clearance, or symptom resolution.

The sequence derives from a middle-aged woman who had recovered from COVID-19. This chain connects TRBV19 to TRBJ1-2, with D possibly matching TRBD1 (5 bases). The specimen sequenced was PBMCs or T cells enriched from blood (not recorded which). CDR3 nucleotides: TGTGCCAGTAGTCCCCGGACGGGGGGGAACTATGGCTACACCTTC. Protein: CASSPRTGGNYGYTF.